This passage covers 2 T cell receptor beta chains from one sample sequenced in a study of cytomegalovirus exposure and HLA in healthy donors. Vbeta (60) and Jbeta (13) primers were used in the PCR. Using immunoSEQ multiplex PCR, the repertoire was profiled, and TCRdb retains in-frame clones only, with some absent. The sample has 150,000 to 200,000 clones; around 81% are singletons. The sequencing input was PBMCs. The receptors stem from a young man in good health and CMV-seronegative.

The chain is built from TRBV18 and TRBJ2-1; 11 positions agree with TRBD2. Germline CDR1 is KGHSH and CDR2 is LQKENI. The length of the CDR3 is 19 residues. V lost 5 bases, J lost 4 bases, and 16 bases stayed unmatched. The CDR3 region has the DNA TGTGCCAGCTCATCCTCGACACTAGCGGGAGTTGGTGGGTACAATGAGCAGTTCTTC. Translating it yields CASSSSTLAGVGGYNEQFF. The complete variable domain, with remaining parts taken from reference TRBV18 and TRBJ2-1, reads NAGVMQNPRHLVRRRGQEARLRCSPMKGHSHVYWYRQLPEEGLKFMVYLQKENIIDESGMPKERFSAEFPKEGPSILRIQQVVRGDSAAYFCASSSSTLAGVGGYNEQFFGPGTRLTVL.

CDR3 protein: CASSVGLAGGRTDTQYF. DNA of the CDR3: TGTGCCAGCAGCGTAGGGCTAGCGGGGGGGCGGACAGATACGCAGTATTTT. V usage is TRBV9 and J usage is TRBJ2-3, with TRBD2 matching 12 bases. After removal of 0 bases from V and 3 bases from J, the junction contained 5 bases not matched to a gene. This CDR3 has 17 residues. The V gene's germline CDR1 is SGDLS and CDR2 YYNGEE.